Reported below is one TCR beta chain. Antigen: not known. The data were obtained in a study of T cell responses to AZD1222 COVID-19 vaccine. Across the whole study: Both about-4-week and about-12-week second-dose recipients were combined. Study-wide findings and caveats: There were mostly white British donors and more females than males, and clonal diversity was possibly underestimated.

This CDR3 is 13 amino acids long. The germline V gene encodes CDR1 GTSNPN and CDR2 SVGIG (reference sequence). Trimming took off 5 bases at V and 15 bases at J, with 20 bases between the two ends. Profiling relied on immunoSEQ multiplex PCR, and the TCRdb table lists in-frame clones only, not all of them. The sample records some 120,000 clones, just over 85% being singletons. The sequence was collected from an adult in good health. Sequences were derived from peripheral blood, sampled on day 0 of AZD1222 vaccination. J is TRBJ1-6 and V is TRBV30; D ambiguous. The CDR3 spells CAWASVPFFLLHF. For the CDR3, the DNA is TGTGCCTGGGCGAGTGTCCCCTTTTTCCTCCTCCACTTT.